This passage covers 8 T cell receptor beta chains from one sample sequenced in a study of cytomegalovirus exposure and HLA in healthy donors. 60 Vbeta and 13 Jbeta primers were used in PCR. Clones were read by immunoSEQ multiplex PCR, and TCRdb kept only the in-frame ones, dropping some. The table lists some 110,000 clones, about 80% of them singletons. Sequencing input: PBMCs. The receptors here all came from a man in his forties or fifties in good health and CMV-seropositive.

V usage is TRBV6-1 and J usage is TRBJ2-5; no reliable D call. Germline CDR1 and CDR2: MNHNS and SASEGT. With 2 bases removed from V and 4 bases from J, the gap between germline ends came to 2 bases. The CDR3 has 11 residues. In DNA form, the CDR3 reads TGTGCCAGCAGTGAACGAGAGACCCAGTACTTC. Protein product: CASSERETQYF.

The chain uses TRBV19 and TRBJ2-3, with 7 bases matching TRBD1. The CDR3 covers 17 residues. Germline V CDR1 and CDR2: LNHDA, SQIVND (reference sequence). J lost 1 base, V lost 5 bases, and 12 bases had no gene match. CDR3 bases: TGTGCCAGTAGTGCCCGTGGACAGGCCCTCGGCACAGATACGCAGTATTTT. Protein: CASSARGQALGTDTQYF.

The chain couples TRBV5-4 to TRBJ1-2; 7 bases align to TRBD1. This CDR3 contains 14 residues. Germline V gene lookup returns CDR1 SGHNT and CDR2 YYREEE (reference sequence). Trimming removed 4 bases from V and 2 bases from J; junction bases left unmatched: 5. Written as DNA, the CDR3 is TGTGCCAGCAGCCTGGACAGGAGAAACTATGGCTACACCTTC. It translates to CASSLDRRNYGYTF.

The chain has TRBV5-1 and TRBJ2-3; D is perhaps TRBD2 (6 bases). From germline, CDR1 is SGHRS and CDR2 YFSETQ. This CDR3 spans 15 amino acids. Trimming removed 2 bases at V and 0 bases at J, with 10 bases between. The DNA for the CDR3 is TGCGCCAGCAGCTTTTGGGACTCTAGCACAGATACGCAGTATTTT. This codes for CASSFWDSSTDTQYF. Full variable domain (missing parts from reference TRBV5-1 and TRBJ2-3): KAGVTQTPRYLIKTRGQQVTLSCSPISGHRSVSWYQQTPGQGLQFLFEYFSETQRNKGNFPGRFSGRQFSNSRSEMNVSTLELGDSALYLCASSFWDSSTDTQYFGPGTRLTVL.

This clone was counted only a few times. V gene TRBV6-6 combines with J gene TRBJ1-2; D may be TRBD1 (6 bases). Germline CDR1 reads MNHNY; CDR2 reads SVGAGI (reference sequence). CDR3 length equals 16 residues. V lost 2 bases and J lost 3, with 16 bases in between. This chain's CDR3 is CASSYVGGLWDYGYTF. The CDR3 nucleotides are TGTGCCAGCAGTTACGTGGGGGGGCTTTGGGACTATGGCTACACCTTC.

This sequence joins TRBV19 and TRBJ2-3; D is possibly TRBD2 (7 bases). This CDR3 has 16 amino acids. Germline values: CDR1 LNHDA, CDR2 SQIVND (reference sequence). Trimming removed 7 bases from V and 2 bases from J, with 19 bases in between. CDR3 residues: CASTRGGVSDTDTQYF. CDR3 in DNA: TGTGCCAGTACCAGAGGGGGGGTCTCGGACACAGATACGCAGTATTTT.

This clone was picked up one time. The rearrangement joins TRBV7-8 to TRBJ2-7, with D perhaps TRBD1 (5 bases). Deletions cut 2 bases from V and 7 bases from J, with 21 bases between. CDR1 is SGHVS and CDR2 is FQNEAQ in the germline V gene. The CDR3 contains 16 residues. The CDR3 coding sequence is TGTGCCAGCAGCTTAACAGACAGCCTATCCTTATGGGAGCAGTACTTC. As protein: CASSLTDSLSLWEQYF.

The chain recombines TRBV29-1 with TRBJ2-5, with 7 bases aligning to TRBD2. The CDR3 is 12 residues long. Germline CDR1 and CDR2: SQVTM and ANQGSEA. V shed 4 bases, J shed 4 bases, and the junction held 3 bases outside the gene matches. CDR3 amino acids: CSVARGGETQYF. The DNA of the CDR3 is TGCAGCGTTGCCCGCGGGGGAGAGACCCAGTACTTC.